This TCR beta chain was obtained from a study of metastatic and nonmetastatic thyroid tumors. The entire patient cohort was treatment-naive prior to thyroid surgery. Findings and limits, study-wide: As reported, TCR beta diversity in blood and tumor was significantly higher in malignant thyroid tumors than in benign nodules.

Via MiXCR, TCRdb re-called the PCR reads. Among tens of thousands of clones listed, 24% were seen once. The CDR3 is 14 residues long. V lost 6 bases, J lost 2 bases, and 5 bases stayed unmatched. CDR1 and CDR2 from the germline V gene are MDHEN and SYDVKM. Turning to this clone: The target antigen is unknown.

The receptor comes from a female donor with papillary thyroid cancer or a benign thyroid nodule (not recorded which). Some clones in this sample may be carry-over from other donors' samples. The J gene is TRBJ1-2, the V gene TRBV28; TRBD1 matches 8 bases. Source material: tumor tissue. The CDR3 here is CASRSGQGNYGYTF. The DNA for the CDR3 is TGTGCCAGCAGATCCGGACAGGGCAACTATGGCTACACCTTC.